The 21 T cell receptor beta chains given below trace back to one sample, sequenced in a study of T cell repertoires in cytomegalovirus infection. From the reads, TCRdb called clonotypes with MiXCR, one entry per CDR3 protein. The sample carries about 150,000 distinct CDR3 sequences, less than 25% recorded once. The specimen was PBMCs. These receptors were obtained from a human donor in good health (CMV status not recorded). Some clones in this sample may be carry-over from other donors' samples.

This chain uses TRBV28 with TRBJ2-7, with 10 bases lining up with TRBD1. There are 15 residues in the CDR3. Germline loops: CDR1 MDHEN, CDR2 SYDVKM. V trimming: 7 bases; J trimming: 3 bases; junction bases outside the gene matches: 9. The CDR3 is CASTPPGTGVYEQYF. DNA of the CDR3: TGTGCCAGCACTCCCCCCGGGACAGGGGTCTACGAGCAGTACTTC.

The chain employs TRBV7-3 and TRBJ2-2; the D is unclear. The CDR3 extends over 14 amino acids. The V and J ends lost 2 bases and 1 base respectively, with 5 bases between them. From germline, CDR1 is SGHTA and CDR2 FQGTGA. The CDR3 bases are TGTGCCAGCAGCTTATGGGTGAACACCGGGGAGCTGTTTTTT. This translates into CASSLWVNTGELFF.

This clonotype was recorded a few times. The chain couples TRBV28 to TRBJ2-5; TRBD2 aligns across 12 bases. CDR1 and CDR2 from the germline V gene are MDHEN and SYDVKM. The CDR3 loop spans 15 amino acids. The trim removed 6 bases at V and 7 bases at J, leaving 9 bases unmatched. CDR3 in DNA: TGTGCCAGCAGAACGACTAGCGGGGGCGTAATGACCCAGTACTTC. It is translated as CASRTTSGGVMTQYF.

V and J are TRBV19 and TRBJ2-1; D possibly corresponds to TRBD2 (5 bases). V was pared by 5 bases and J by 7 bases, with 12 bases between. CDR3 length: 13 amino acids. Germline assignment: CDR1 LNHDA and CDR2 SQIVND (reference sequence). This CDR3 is CASSPGVPNEQFF. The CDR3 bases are TGTGCCAGTAGTCCCGGGGTCCCGAATGAGCAGTTCTTC.

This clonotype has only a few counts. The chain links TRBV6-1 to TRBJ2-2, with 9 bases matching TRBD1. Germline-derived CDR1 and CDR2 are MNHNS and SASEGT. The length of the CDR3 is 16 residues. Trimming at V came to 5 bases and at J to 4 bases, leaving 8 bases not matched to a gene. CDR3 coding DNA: TGTGCCAGCAGTTTAGTACAGGGGGCGGTCACCGGGGAGCTGTTTTTT. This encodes CASSLVQGAVTGELFF.

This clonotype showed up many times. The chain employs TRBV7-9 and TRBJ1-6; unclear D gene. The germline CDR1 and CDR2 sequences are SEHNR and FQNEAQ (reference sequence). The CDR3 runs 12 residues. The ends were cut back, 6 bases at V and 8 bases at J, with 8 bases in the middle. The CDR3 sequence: CASSEGHSPLHF. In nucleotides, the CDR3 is TGTGCCAGCAGTGAGGGTCATTCACCCCTCCACTTT.

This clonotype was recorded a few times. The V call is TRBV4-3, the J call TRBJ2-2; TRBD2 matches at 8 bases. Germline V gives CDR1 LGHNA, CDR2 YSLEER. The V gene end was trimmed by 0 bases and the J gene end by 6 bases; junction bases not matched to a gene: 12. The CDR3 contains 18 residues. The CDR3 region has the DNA TGCGCCAGCAGCCAAGACCGGGAGGGCGGCTATCTAGCCGGGGAGCTGTTTTTT. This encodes CASSQDREGGYLAGELFF.

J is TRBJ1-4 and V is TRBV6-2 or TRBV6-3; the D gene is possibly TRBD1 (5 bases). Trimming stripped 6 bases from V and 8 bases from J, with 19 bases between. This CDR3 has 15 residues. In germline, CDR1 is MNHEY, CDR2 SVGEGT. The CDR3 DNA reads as TGTGCCAGCAGCTACGGGGTTGGGGCAGAAGAAAAACTGTTTTTT. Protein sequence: CASSYGVGAEEKLFF.

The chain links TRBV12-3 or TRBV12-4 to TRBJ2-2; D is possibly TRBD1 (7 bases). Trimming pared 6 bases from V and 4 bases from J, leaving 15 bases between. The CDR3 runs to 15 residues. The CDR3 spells CASSLQGGRTGELFF. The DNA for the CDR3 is TGTGCCAGCAGCCTCCAGGGGGGACGCACCGGGGAGCTGTTTTTT.

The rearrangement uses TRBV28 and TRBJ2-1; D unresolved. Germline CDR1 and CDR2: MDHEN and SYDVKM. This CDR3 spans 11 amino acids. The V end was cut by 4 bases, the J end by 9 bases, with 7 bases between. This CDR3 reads CASSSLGEQFF. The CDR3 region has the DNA TGTGCCAGCAGTTCTCTGGGTGAGCAGTTCTTC.

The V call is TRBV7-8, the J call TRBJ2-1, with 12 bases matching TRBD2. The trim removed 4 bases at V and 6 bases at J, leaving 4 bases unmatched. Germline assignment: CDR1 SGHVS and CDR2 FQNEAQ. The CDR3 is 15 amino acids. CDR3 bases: TGTGCCAGCAGCTCTTCTAGCGGGGGGGGCAATGAGCAGTTCTTC. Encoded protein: CASSSSSGGGNEQFF. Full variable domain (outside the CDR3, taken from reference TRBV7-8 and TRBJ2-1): GAGVSQSPRYKVAKRGQDVALRCDPISGHVSLFWYQQALGQGPEFLTYFQNEAQLDKSGLPSDRFFAERPEGSVSTLKIQRTQQEDSAVYLCASSSSSGGGNEQFFGPGTRLTVL.

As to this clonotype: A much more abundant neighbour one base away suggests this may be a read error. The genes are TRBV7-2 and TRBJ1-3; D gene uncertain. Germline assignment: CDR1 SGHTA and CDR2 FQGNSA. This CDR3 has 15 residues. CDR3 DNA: TGTGGCAGCAGCCGGGTCCCTGAGCCTGGAAACACCATATATTTT. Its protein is CGSSRVPEPGNTIYF. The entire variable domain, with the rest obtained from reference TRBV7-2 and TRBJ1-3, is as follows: GAGVSQSPSNKVTEKGKDVELRCDPISGHTALYWYRQSLGQGLEFLIYFQGNSAPDKSGLPSDRFSAERTGGSVSTLTIQRTQQEDSAVYLCGSSRVPEPGNTIYFGEGSWLTVV.

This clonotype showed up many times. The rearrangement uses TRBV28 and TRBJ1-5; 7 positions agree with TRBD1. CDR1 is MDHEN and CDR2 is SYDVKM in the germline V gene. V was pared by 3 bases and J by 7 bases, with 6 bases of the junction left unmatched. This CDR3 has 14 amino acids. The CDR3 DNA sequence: TGTGCCAGCAGTTTCACAGGGGATGGGCAGCCCCAGCATTTT. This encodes CASSFTGDGQPQHF.

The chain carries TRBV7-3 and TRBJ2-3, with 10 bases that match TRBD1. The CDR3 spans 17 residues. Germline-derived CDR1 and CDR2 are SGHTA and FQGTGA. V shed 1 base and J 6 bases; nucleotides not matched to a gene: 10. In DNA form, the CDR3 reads TGTGCCAGCAGCTTAAATTCTGGGACAGGGGTTGGCGATACGCAGTATTTT. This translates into CASSLNSGTGVGDTQYF.

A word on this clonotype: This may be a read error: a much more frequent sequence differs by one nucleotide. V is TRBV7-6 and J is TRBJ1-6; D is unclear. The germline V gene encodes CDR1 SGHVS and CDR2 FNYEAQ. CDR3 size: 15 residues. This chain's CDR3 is CASSLTRQANSSLHF. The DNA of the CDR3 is TGTGCCAGCAGCTTAACCCGGCAGGCTAATTCATCCCTCCACTTT.

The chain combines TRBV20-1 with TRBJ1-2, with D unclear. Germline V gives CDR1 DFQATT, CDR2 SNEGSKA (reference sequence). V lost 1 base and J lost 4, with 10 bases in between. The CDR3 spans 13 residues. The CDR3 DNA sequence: TGCAGTGCTAGAGGTTGGGAGGCCTATGGCTACACCTTC. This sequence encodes CSARGWEAYGYTF.

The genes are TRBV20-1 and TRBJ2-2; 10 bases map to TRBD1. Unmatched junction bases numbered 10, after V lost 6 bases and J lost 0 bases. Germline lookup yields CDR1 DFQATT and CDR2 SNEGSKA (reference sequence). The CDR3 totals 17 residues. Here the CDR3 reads CSAVPGQGFSNTGELFF. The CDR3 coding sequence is TGCAGTGCCGTCCCGGGACAGGGGTTTTCGAACACCGGGGAGCTGTTTTTT.

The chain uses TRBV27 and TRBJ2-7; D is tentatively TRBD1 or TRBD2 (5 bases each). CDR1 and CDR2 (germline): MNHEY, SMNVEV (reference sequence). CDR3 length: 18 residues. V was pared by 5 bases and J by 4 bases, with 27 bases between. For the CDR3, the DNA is TGTGCCAGCAGTAGAGCTCCCTCCGGGACCCCGGAATGTTACGAGCAGTACTTC. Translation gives CASSRAPSGTPECYEQYF.

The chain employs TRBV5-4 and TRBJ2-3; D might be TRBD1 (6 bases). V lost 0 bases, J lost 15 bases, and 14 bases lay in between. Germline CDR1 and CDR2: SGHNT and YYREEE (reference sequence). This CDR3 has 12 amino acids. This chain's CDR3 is CASSLVSEGEYF. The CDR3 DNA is TGTGCCAGCAGCTTGGTTAGCGAGGGGGAATATTTT.

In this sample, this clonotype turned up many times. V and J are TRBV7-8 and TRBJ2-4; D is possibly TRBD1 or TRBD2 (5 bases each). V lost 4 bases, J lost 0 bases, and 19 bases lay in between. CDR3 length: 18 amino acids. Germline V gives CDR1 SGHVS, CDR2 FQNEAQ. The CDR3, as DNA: TGTGCCAGCAGCTCGACCCGACCGGGACCCCTAGCCAAAAACATTCAGTACTTC. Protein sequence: CASSSTRPGPLAKNIQYF. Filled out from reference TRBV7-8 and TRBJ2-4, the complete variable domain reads GAGVSQSPRYKVAKRGQDVALRCDPISGHVSLFWYQQALGQGPEFLTYFQNEAQLDKSGLPSDRFFAERPEGSVSTLKIQRTQQEDSAVYLCASSSTRPGPLAKNIQYFGAGTRLSVL.

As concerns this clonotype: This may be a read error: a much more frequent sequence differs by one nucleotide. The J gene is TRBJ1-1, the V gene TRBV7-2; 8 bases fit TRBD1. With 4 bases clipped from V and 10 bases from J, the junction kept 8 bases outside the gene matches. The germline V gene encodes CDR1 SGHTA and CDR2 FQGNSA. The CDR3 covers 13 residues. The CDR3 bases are TGTGCCAGCAGCTACGGACAGGGAGGAATAGCTTTCTTT. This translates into CASSYGQGGIAFF.